These 19 T cell receptor beta chains were all obtained from the same sample, sequenced in a study of tumor-infiltrating lymphocytes in primary liver carcinoma. With a constant-region primer, TCR beta cDNA was made from about 0.55 ug of total RNA. A slightly modified ARM-PCR protocol with three nested multiplex PCR rounds produced these TCR beta libraries. A C-beta reverse primer was combined with TRBV1-TRBV30 forward primers in the first two PCR rounds, and each round had 9 to 10 cycles. One entry per CDR3 protein, called by TCRdb with MiXCR from the multiplex PCR reads. The repertoire includes 150,000 to 200,000 distinct CDR3 sequences, just under 85% of them detected once, and roughly 20% sits in the top ten. Unsorted bulk tissue (20-30 mg) underwent RNA and DNA co-extraction. The sample comprised tumor tissue from primary liver carcinoma. The receptor source for this set is a man aged 35 to 55 with primary liver carcinoma and hepatitis B virus infection.

Regarding this clonotype: Germline and junction disagree at one end, which may indicate a read error. This sequence joins TRBV29-1 and TRBJ2-7; either TRBD1 or TRBD2 may supply D (5 bases each). The CDR3 contains 14 residues. Germline V gene sequence: CDR1 SQVTM, CDR2 ANQGSEA. The DNA for the CDR3 is TGCAGCGCAAGGGGTCGAGGGAGCTCCTACGGGCAGTGCTTC. It encodes CSARGRGSSYGQCF.

A remark on this clonotype: Sequence at one end of the junction differs from germline and may be a read error. The chain has TRBV5-6 and TRBJ2-4; D gene ambiguous. The V gene's germline CDR1 is SGHDT and CDR2 YYEEEE. This CDR3 spans 12 amino acids. The CDR3: CASKWSTGPQYF. The DNA of the CDR3 is TGTGCCAGCAAATGGTCGACCGGGCCTCAGTACTTT.

About this clonotype itself: At one end the junction does not follow the germline gene, possibly because of a read error. The V and J genes are TRBV7-8 and TRBJ1-4; no definite D call. The CDR3 covers 14 residues. In germline, CDR1 is SGHVS, CDR2 FQNEAQ. The CDR3 protein is CANSLWRGNEKLFF. CDR3 DNA: TGTGCCAACAGCTTATGGCGAGGAAATGAAAAACTGTTTTTC.

Of note for this clonotype: A read error may account for a junction end that differs from germline. The rearrangement links TRBV7-8 to TRBJ2-4, with D maybe TRBD1 (6 bases). This CDR3 spans 14 amino acids. Germline V CDR1 and CDR2: SGHVS, FQNEAQ. CDR3 sequence: CASSLGTRVYIQYF. The CDR3 nucleotides read TGTGCCAGCAGCTTGGGGACAAGGGTGTACATTCAGTATTTC.

Comments on this clonotype: Because it lacks the conserved phenylalanine or tryptophan at the end, this CDR3 is likely a read error. The chain recombines TRBV5-1 with TRBJ2-1; TRBD1 is a possible D gene (5 bases). The CDR3 is 14 residues long. V was cut by 4 bases and J by 10 bases, with 18 bases left in between. Germline CDR1 SGHRS, CDR2 YFSETQ. The CDR3 region has the DNA TGCGCCAGCAGCCTTGACTTTGGGGCAGGAGAGCAGTTCATC. Encoded protein: CASSLDFGAGEQFI.

Concerning this clonotype: A junction end diverges from the germline sequence, so it may reflect a read error. This chain joins TRBV30 and TRBJ2-7, with D perhaps matching TRBD2 (6 bases). The germline CDR1 and CDR2 sequences are GTSNPN and SVGIG (reference sequence). CDR3 size: 13 residues. Written as DNA, the CDR3 is TGTGCCTGGACTCCGGGAGCTCTTCACGAGCGGTACTTC. This encodes CAWTPGALHERYF. Drawing the rest from reference TRBV30 and TRBJ2-7, the complete variable domain is SQTIHQWPATLVQPVGSPLSLECTVEGTSNPNLYWYRQAAGRGLQLLFYSVGIGQISSEVPQNLSASRPQDRQFILSSKKLLLSDSGFYLCAWTPGALHERYFGPGTRLTVT.

Turning to this clonotype: Relative to the germline gene, one junction end is altered; a read error may explain this. V usage is TRBV29-1 and J usage is TRBJ2-2; D might be TRBD1 or TRBD2, each matching 5 bases. Per germline, CDR1 SQVTM and CDR2 ANQGSEA. The CDR3 extends over 15 amino acids. CDR3 amino acids: CSVAGRVGRTGELFF. For the CDR3, the DNA is TGCAGCGTTGCGGGGCGTGTAGGGCGAACCGGGGAGCTCTTTTTT.

Note on this clonotype: At one of its ends the junction is not consistent with the germline gene, which may arise from a read error. In DNA form, the CDR3 reads TGTGCCAGCTTGCTGAGAGTCACTGAAGTTTTCTTT. Its protein is CASLLRVTEVFF. The chain couples TRBV6-1 to TRBJ1-1, with D unclear. This CDR3 has 12 amino acids. The germline CDR1 and CDR2 sequences are MNHNS and SASEGT.

This rearrangement joins TRBV20-1 to TRBJ2-7; the D gene is possibly TRBD2 (5 bases). V was pared by 3 bases and J by 1 base, with 13 bases between. The CDR3 is 14 residues long. The V gene's germline CDR1 is DFQATT and CDR2 SNEGSKA (reference sequence). CDR3 region: CSASPGSRSYEQYF. CDR3 nucleotides: TGCAGTGCTAGTCCGGGATCGAGGTCCTACGAGCAGTACTTC.

On this clonotype: One end of the junction does not line up with germline, which may come from a read error. The chain carries TRBV10-3 and TRBJ2-1; D gene ambiguous. The CDR3 is made up of 14 amino acids. The germline V gene encodes CDR1 ENHRY and CDR2 SYGVKD. CDR3 DNA: TGTGCCATCAGTGAGGGTGGATTCTACAATGGGCAGTTCTTC. This encodes CAISEGGFYNGQFF.

A word on this clonotype: The junction shows a germline mismatch at one end, possibly a read error. V and J are TRBV14 and TRBJ1-2; D unclear. Germline values: CDR1 SGHDN, CDR2 FVKESK. The CDR3 spans 13 residues. The CDR3 nucleotides are TGTGCCAGTAGCCAAGATTTGGACTCAGGCTACACCTTC. Its translation is CASSQDLDSGYTF.

In the case of this clonotype: No conserved phenylalanine or tryptophan ends this CDR3, so it is likely a read error. This sequence joins TRBV11-3 and TRBJ2-3; no definite D call. The CDR3 contains 15 residues. Per germline, CDR1 SGHNT and CDR2 YENEEA. The ends were cut back, 7 bases at V and 2 bases at J, with 16 bases in the middle. The CDR3 bases are TGTGCCAGCAACCCCGGTGGGCGTCCCACAGATACGCAGTATTTG. Translated, it gives CASNPGGRPTDTQYL.

About this clonotype: An end of the junction differs from the germline gene, which may be a read error. The chain employs TRBV4-1 and TRBJ2-7; TRBD1 or TRBD2 may be the D gene (5 bases each). Germline loops: CDR1 MGHRA, CDR2 YSYEKL. This CDR3 region has 16 residues. CDR3 sequence: CARSSRDGASLYEQYF. In DNA form, the CDR3 reads TGCGCCAGGAGCTCACGGGACGGGGCTAGTTTGTACGAGCAGTATTTC.

In regard to this clonotype: The junction does not match germline at one end; this may be a read error. J is TRBJ2-5 and V is TRBV4-3, with D perhaps TRBD2 (6 bases). CDR3 length equals 15 residues. CDR1 and CDR2 (germline): LGHNA, YSLEER. The CDR3 here is CVSCQEGLPSETQYF. DNA for the CDR3: TGCGTCAGCTGCCAAGAGGGACTGCCGTCTGAGACCCAGTACTTC.

Comment on this clonotype: The missing conserved phenylalanine or tryptophan at the end of this CDR3 makes a read error likely. The chain carries TRBV10-3 and TRBJ2-3, with D perhaps matching TRBD2 (6 bases). CDR3 length: 13 residues. The V gene's germline CDR1 is ENHRY and CDR2 SYGVKD. V gave up 6 bases and J gave up 11 bases, with 18 bases separating them. The CDR3 spells CAIRGGPSEQQYC. The CDR3 DNA reads as TGTGCCATCAGAGGTGGTCCTAGCGAGCAGCAGTATTGT.

This clonotype was recorded a few times. This CDR3 fails to terminate in the conserved phenylalanine or tryptophan, so it likely reflects a read error. V and J are TRBV6-2 or TRBV6-3 and TRBJ2-7; no reliable D call. V lost 6 bases and J 4 bases, leaving 13 bases between the germline ends. Germline lookup yields CDR1 MNHEY and CDR2 SVGEGT. This CDR3 is built from 13 residues. Here the CDR3 DNA reads TGTGCCAGCAGCTACGAGGTACCATACGAGCAGTACCTC. Protein sequence: CASSYEVPYEQYL.

This clonotype was seen a handful of times. The chain couples TRBV29-1 to TRBJ2-1; 10 nucleotides align to TRBD1. The CDR3 is 15 residues long. The V gene's germline CDR1 is SQVTM and CDR2 ANQGSEA. With V trimmed by 5 bases and J by 13 bases, 17 bases remained unmatched. The CDR3 region is CSVFRGTGAAQGQFF. The CDR3, as DNA: TGCAGCGTTTTCCGTGGGACAGGGGCTGCACAGGGACAGTTCTTC.

With regard to this clonotype: Compared with germline, one end of the junction differs, possibly owing to a read error. This sequence joins TRBV6-1 and TRBJ2-3; D is unclear. In germline, CDR1 is MNHNS, CDR2 SASEGT. This CDR3 is 15 amino acids long. Here the CDR3 reads CASSENFHVTDTQYF. CDR3 sequence (DNA): TGTGCTAGCAGTGAAAACTTCCATGTCACAGATACGCAGTATTTT.

Of note for this clonotype: Sequence at one end of the junction differs from germline and may be a read error. The chain couples TRBV6-2 or TRBV6-3 to TRBJ1-5; the D gene is possibly TRBD1 (6 bases). The CDR3 totals 14 residues. The germline V gene encodes CDR1 MNHEY and CDR2 SVGEGT. CDR3: CASSLDRRNQPHYF. Written as DNA, the CDR3 is TGTGCCAGCAGCCTCGACAGGAGAAATCAGCCCCACTATTTT.